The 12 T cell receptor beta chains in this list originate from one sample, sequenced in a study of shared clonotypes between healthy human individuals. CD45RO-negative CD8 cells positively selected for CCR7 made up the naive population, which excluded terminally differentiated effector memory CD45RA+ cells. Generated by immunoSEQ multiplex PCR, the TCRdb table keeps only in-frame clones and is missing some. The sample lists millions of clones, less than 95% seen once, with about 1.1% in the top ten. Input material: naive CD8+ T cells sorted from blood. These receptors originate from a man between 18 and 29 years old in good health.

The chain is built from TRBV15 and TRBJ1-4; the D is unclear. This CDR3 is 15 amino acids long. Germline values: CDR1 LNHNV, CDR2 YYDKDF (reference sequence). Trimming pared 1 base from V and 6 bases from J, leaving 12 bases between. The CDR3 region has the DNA TGTGCCACCAGCAGAGGTACAGTTCTCGATGAAAAACTGTTTTTT. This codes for CATSRGTVLDEKLFF.

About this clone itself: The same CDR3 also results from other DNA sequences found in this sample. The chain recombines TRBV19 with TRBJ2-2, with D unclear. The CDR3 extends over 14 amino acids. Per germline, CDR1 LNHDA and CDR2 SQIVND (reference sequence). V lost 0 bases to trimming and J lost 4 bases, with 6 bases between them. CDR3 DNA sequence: TGTGCCAGTAGTATAGATCAAGGCACCGGGGAGCTGTTTTTT. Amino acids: CASSIDQGTGELFF.

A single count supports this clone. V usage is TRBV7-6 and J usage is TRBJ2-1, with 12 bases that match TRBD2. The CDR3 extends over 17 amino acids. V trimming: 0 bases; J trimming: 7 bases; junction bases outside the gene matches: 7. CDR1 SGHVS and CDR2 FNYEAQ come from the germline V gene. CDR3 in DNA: TGTGCCAGCAGCTTAGCGCTCCTAGCGGGAGGGTGGAATGAGCAGTTCTTC. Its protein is CASSLALLAGGWNEQFF.

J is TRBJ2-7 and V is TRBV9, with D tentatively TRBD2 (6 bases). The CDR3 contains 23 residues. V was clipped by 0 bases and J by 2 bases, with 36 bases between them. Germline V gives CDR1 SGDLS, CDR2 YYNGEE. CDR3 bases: TGTGCCAGCAGCGTAGTATCCGGGGGAAACAAAAAAAAGGATTCGCTATTACCCTACGAGCAGTACTTC. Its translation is CASSVVSGGNKKKDSLLPYEQYF.

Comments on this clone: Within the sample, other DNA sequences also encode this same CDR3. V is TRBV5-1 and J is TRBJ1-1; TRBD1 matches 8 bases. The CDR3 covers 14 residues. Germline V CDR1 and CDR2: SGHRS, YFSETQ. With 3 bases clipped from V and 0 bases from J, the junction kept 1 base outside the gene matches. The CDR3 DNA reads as TGCGCCAGCAGCTGGACAGGGCTGAACACTGAAGCTTTCTTT. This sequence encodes CASSWTGLNTEAFF.

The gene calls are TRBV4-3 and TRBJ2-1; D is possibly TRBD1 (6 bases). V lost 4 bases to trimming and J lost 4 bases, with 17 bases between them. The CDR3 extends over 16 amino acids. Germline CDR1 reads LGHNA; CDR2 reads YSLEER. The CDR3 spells CASSPHRAEQYNEQFF. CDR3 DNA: TGCGCCAGCAGCCCCCACAGGGCGGAGCAATACAATGAGCAGTTCTTC.

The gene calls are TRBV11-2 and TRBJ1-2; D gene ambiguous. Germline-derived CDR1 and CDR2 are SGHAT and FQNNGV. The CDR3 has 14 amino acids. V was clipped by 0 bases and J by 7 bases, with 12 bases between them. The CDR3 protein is CASSLEAGSGGYTF. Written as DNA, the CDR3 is TGTGCCAGCAGCTTAGAGGCTGGTTCGGGTGGCTACACCTTC.

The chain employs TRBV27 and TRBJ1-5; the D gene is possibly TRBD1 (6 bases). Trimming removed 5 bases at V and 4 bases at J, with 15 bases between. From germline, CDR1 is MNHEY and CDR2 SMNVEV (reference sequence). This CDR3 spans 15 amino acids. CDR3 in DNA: TGTGCCAGCAGTGGGTCTGGGGGCCTAAATCAGCCCCAGCATTTT. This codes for CASSGSGGLNQPQHF.

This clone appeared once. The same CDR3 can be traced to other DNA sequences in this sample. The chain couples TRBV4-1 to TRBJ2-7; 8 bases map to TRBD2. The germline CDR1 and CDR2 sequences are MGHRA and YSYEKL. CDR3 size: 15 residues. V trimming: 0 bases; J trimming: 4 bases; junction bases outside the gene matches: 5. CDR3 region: CASSQDPGGVYEQYF. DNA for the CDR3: TGCGCCAGCAGCCAAGATCCCGGGGGGGTTTACGAGCAGTACTTC.

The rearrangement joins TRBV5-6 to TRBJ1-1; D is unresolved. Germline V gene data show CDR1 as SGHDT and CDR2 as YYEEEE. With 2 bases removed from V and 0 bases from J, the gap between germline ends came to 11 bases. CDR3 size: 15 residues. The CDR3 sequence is CASSFRFLMNTEAFF. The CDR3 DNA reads TGTGCCAGCAGCTTCCGATTCCTGATGAACACTGAAGCTTTCTTT.

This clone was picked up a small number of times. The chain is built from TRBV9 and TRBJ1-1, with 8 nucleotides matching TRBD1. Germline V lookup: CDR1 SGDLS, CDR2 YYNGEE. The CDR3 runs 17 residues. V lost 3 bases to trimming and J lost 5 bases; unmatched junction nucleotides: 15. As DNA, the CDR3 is TGTGCCAGCAGCGAGAGACAGGGGCAGTACTCGGTGACTGAAGCTTTCTTT. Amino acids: CASSERQGQYSVTEAFF.

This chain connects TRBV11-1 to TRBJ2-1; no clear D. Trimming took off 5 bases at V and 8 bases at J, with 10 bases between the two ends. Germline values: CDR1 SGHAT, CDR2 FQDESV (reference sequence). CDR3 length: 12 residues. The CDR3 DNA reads TGTGCCAGCAGCGTCTTAACGTATGAGCAGTTCTTC. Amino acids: CASSVLTYEQFF.